This entry is about one T cell receptor (beta chain). Its antigen is unknown. This record belongs to a study of T cell repertoires in cytomegalovirus infection. Across the whole study: Both recently identified HLA-C-restricted and well-studied HLA-B-restricted CMV epitopes were used in the study. Public TCR beta signatures marked donors with CMV infection and the matching HLA.

TCRdb itself ran the reads through MiXCR, one entry per CDR3 protein. The table records around 770,000 distinct CDR3 sequences, almost 30% of them present only once. The CDR3 totals 14 residues. The V gene's germline CDR1 is ENHRY and CDR2 SYGVKD. Trimming removed 3 bases from V and 4 bases from J, with 12 bases in between. Study-level results: HLA-C-restricted CMV-specific TCR beta clonotypes prevailed in the ex vivo response. Cumulative frequency (of public TCR beta family members) identified carriers of CMV plus the relevant HLA.

The TCR sequence derives from a human donor in good health (CMV status not recorded). Some clones in this sample may be carry-over from other donors' samples. The J gene is TRBJ1-2, the V gene TRBV10-3; D is possibly TRBD1 (6 bases). The sample was cultured CD8+ T cells from PBMCs, taken from culture after CMV antigen stimulation. The CDR3 DNA is TGTGCCATCAGTGATGCCGGGGGCCGCTATGGCTACACCTTC. It codes for CAISDAGGRYGYTF.